The 20 T cell receptor beta chains below come from one sample, sequenced in a study of CD8 T cell repertoires and HIV-1 epitope variants. Their target antigens are unknown. Repertoires were generated with immunoSEQ multiplex PCR, while TCRdb's copy carries only in-frame clones and drops some. The sample includes about 5,600 clones, approximately 65% of them seen just once. Sequenced input: cultured CD8+ T cells derived from PBMCs. These TCRs come from a male donor with HIV.

The V gene is TRBV2, the J gene TRBJ1-2; 8 bases fit TRBD1. The CDR3 is made up of 15 amino acids. J gave up 4 bases and V 6 bases, and 10 bases lay outside the gene matches. The germline CDR1 and CDR2 sequences are SNHLY and FYNNEI. CDR3 bases: TGTGCCAGCAGGGGAGTGGGACAGGCTACCTATGGCTACACCTTC. Translation gives CASRGVGQATYGYTF.

This clone was counted between two and nine times. The V call is TRBV27, the J call TRBJ1-2; possible D gene TRBD1, 6 bases. Germline V gene lookup returns CDR1 MNHEY and CDR2 SMNVEV (reference sequence). The CDR3 is 13 amino acids. Between the trimmed V and J ends, which lost 5 bases and 2 bases, there was a span of 9 bases. For the CDR3, the DNA is TGTGCCAGCAGTATAGACAGGAACTATGGCTACACCTTC. Amino acids: CASSIDRNYGYTF.

This rearrangement joins TRBV13 to TRBJ2-3; 13 bases fit TRBD2. J was trimmed by 0 bases and V by 0 bases; bases with no gene match: 12. The CDR3 consists of 21 residues. CDR1 PRHDT and CDR2 FYEKMQ come from the germline V gene (reference sequence). CDR3 bases: TGTGCCAGCAGCTTAGGACCACTAGGGACTAGCGGGGAATCTAGCACAGATACGCAGTATTTT. Its translation: CASSLGPLGTSGESSTDTQYF.

This clone appeared once. The genes are TRBV29-1 and TRBJ2-3, with D maybe TRBD1 (5 bases). The CDR3 loop spans 12 amino acids. Trimming stripped 8 bases from V and 7 bases from J, with 16 bases between. Germline CDR1 is SQVTM and CDR2 is ANQGSEA. The DNA of the CDR3 is TGCAGCATTTCAGGGTTTGTAAATACGCAGTATTTT. Amino acid sequence: CSISGFVNTQYF.

The chain carries TRBV27 and TRBJ2-7, with 9 bases that match TRBD2. The CDR3 spans 14 residues. V shed 4 bases and J 1 base; nucleotides not matched to a gene: 2. Germline V gene data show CDR1 as MNHEY and CDR2 as SMNVEV (reference sequence). For the CDR3, the DNA is TGTGCCAGCAGTTATAGCGGGGGTTCCTACGAGCAGTACTTC. This sequence encodes CASSYSGGSYEQYF.

The CDR3 nucleotides are TGTGCCAGCGTACAAAAGGGACAGGACACCGGGGAGCTGTTTTTT. This encodes CASVQKGQDTGELFF. The chain carries TRBV6-4 and TRBJ2-2, with TRBD1 identical over 8 bases. CDR3 length: 15 amino acids. Unmatched junction bases numbered 8, after V lost 8 bases and J lost 3 bases. Germline loops: CDR1 MRHNA, CDR2 SNTAGT.

J is TRBJ2-7 and V is TRBV2; D remains unclear. V lost 7 bases and J lost 4, with 20 bases in between. Germline V gene lookup returns CDR1 SNHLY and CDR2 FYNNEI. The CDR3 sequence is 15 residues long. CDR3 protein: CASTEGNFDLYEQYF. In DNA, the CDR3 is TGTGCCAGCACCGAAGGGAATTTCGATTTATACGAGCAGTACTTC.

This chain uses TRBV4-3 with TRBJ1-5, with D possibly TRBD1 on 5 matching bases. The CDR3 extends over 15 amino acids. Deletions cut 0 bases from V and 1 base from J, with 7 bases between. Germline loops: CDR1 LGHNA, CDR2 YSLEER. The CDR3 region has the DNA TGCGCCAGCAGCCAAGAAGAGGGGAGCAATCAGCCCCAGCATTTT. Protein product: CASSQEEGSNQPQHF.

The chain joins TRBV27 to TRBJ1-1; TRBD1 aligns across 9 bases. V gave up 10 bases and J gave up 5 bases; unmatched junction bases: 5. Germline V gene data show CDR1 as MNHEY and CDR2 as SMNVEV (reference sequence). This CDR3 region has 12 residues. Here the CDR3 reads CATGQGITEAFF. DNA for the CDR3: TGTGCCACGGGACAGGGAATAACTGAAGCTTTCTTT.

The CDR3 sequence is CASSPDYSSYNEQFF. CDR3 sequence (DNA): TGTGCCAGCAGTCCAGACTACTCTTCCTACAATGAGCAGTTCTTC. The V gene is TRBV28, the J gene TRBJ2-1, with D perhaps matching TRBD2 (5 bases). From germline, CDR1 is MDHEN and CDR2 SYDVKM. Trimming left V 5 bases short and J 1 base short, with 12 bases between. CDR3 length equals 15 residues.

The rearrangement uses TRBV19 and TRBJ1-1; unclear D gene. The CDR3 consists of 11 residues. Germline V lookup: CDR1 LNHDA, CDR2 SQIVND (reference sequence). V was shortened by 6 bases and J by 5 bases, with 7 bases between the two germline ends. The CDR3 nucleotides read TGTGCCAGTAGGCTGGGGACTGAAGCTTTCTTT. Protein: CASRLGTEAFF.

The chain uses TRBV28 and TRBJ1-5, with 7 bases matching TRBD1. The CDR3 runs to 16 residues. With V trimmed by 4 bases and J by 5 bases, 11 bases remained unmatched. Germline V lookup: CDR1 MDHEN, CDR2 SYDVKM. The CDR3 region is CASSSGVGGGDQPQHF. The CDR3 DNA follows: TGTGCCAGCAGTTCCGGCGTAGGGGGCGGGGATCAGCCCCAGCATTTT.

This clone is a singleton in its sample. V is TRBV2 and J is TRBJ2-2, with TRBD1 matching 7 bases. This CDR3 is 16 amino acids long. Germline CDR1 reads SNHLY; CDR2 reads FYNNEI. Germline trimming cut 1 base from V and 7 bases from J; bases unmatched to any gene: 9. CDR3 coding DNA: TGTGCCAGCAGTGAAGATTGGGCAGGGGGTGGCGGGGAGCTGTTTTTT. Protein: CASSEDWAGGGGELFF.

Only one count was recorded for this clone. The junction and the germline gene differ at one end; a read error may be behind it. Other DNA sequences in the sample encode the same CDR3. This rearrangement joins TRBV7-9 to TRBJ2-7; D is unresolved. Germline CDR1 and CDR2: SEHNR and FQNEAQ (reference sequence). This CDR3 contains 15 residues. CDR3 nucleotides: TGCGCCAGCAGCTTTCGGACGGAAACCCCCTACGAGCAGTACTTC. Encoded protein: CASSFRTETPYEQYF.

V is TRBV7-2 and J is TRBJ2-7, with 9 bases lining up with TRBD1. The CDR3 spans 15 residues. Per the germline V gene, CDR1 is SGHTA and CDR2 is FQGNSA. The V segment lost 5 bases and the J segment 2 bases; nucleotides outside the gene matches: 7. CDR3 in DNA: TGTGCCAGCAGCCGGACAGGGGACTTTACCTACGAGCAGTACTTC. It codes for CASSRTGDFTYEQYF.

This clone appeared once. V usage is TRBV4-3 and J usage is TRBJ1-2; possible D gene TRBD1, 5 bases. The germline V gene has CDR1 LGHNA and CDR2 YSLEER. V was cut by 1 base and J by 4 bases, with 16 bases left in between. The CDR3 covers 16 residues. This CDR3 is CASSQVVSGASYGYTF. Here the CDR3 DNA reads TGCGCCAGCAGCCAAGTGGTTTCTGGGGCGAGCTATGGCTACACCTTC.

V is TRBV7-9 and J is TRBJ2-5; D is uncertain. Germline loops: CDR1 SEHNR, CDR2 FQNEAQ (reference sequence). The CDR3 contains 14 residues. Trimming stripped 0 bases from V and 2 bases from J, with 7 bases between. In DNA, the CDR3 is TGTGCCAGCAGCTTAGCGGCGGAGCAAGAGACCCAGTACTTC. This gives the protein CASSLAAEQETQYF.

The chain has TRBV14 and TRBJ2-1; the match to TRBD2 covers 16 bases. The CDR3 is 18 amino acids. Trimming removed 5 bases from V and 7 bases from J; junction bases left unmatched: 11. Germline assignment: CDR1 SGHDN and CDR2 FVKESK. CDR3 residues: CASSSGLAGGPRGNEQFF. The CDR3 bases are TGTGCCAGCAGCTCGGGACTAGCGGGGGGGCCGCGGGGAAATGAGCAGTTCTTC.

The chain joins TRBV11-2 to TRBJ2-7; no definite D call. The V end was cut by 1 base, the J end by 3 bases, with 7 bases between. The CDR3 has 13 residues. The germline V gene encodes CDR1 SGHAT and CDR2 FQNNGV. CDR3 bases: TGTGCCAGCAGCTTAGCCCAGGTCTACGAGCAGTACTTC. This sequence encodes CASSLAQVYEQYF.

The table lists this clone with a few counts. This sequence joins TRBV10-1 and TRBJ2-1, with D hard to call. CDR1 WNHNN and CDR2 SYGVQD come from the germline V gene (reference sequence). The V gene lost 6 bases and the J gene lost 8 bases, with 17 bases spanning the gap. The CDR3 runs 14 residues. For the CDR3, the DNA is TGCGCCAGCAGCGACCCTCTTAGGACGGATGAGCAGTTCTTC. This translates into CASSDPLRTDEQFF.